The rows below give T cell receptor beta chains drawn from one sample of a study of cytomegalovirus exposure and HLA in healthy donors. Libraries were prepared by immunoSEQ multiplex PCR; TCRdb keeps only in-frame clonotypes and omits some of them. The sample lists some 100,000 clones; 75% to 85% were seen once. Material for sequencing was PBMCs. The receptors come from a male donor in good health and CMV-seropositive. CDR3s include the opening cysteine and the closing phenylalanine or tryptophan. The D gene is left open where the match is weak. Size tells how often a clone was seen (once, few, many) or the class of an expanded clone, and some rows leave it out.

- TRBJ1-6 TRBV18 - CASSPGVGQNSPLHF TGTGCCAGCTCACCAGGCGTAGGACAGAATTCACCCCTCCACTTT
- TRBJ1-5 TRBV27 TRBD1 CASSLGRTGGNQPQHF TGTGCCAGCAGTTTAGGGCGGACAGGGGGTAATCAGCCCCAGCATTTT
- TRBJ2-2 TRBV18 - CASSPPGASTTGELFF TGTGCCAGCTCACCACCGGGGGCTTCTACGACCGGGGAGCTGTTTTTT
- TRBJ2-2 TRBV19 TRBD1 CASIPGQGAGELFF TGTGCCAGTATCCCGGGACAGGGGGCCGGGGAGCTGTTTTTT
few TRBJ2-7 TRBV11-2 - CASSLLQTYEQYF TGTGCCAGCAGCTTACTTCAGACCTACGAGCAGTACTTC
- TRBJ1-2 TRBV29-1 - CSVEPPTGLRPYGYTF TGCAGCGTTGAACCCCCCACAGGGCTACGCCCCTATGGCTACACCTTC
- TRBJ1-1 TRBV6-5 - CASSYLGGDTEAFF TGTGCCAGCAGTTACTTGGGGGGAGACACTGAAGCTTTCTTT
once TRBJ1-3 TRBV5-4 - CASSVRGSSGNTIYF TGTGCCAGCAGCGTCCGCGGATCCTCTGGAAACACCATATATTTT
- TRBJ2-3 TRBV7-9 - CASSYNMNTQYF TGTGCCAGCAGCTACAACATGAATACGCAGTATTTT
- TRBJ2-7 TRBV9 TRBD1 CASSVGGTGVEQYF TGTGCCAGCAGCGTAGGAGGGACAGGGGTCGAGCAGTACTTC
- TRBJ2-3 TRBV19 TRBD2 CASSITSGGYDTQYF TGTGCCAGTAGTATCACTAGCGGGGGGTACGATACGCAGTATTTT
- TRBJ2-3 TRBV9 TRBD1 CASTGQGTDTQYF TGTGCCAGCACAGGACAGGGTACAGATACGCAGTATTTT
- TRBJ2-3 TRBV2 - CASRARQPLTDTQYF TGTGCCAGCAGGGCCCGACAGCCTCTCACAGATACGCAGTATTTT
- TRBJ2-5 TRBV5-1 - CASSLDSQETQYF TGCGCCAGCAGCTTGGATTCACAAGAGACCCAGTACTTC
few TRBJ1-1 TRBV10-3 TRBD1 CAIRDRVEVGKTEAFF TGTGCCATCAGGGACAGGGTAGAAGTTGGCAAAACTGAAGCTTTCTTT
- TRBJ2-1 TRBV6-4 TRBD2 CASSSDPGGNEQFF TGTGCCAGCAGCTCCGACCCGGGGGGAAATGAGCAGTTCTTC
- TRBJ1-1 TRBV2 TRBD1 CASMTGGPRCFF TGTGCCAGCATGACAGGGGGGCCGAGGTGTTTCTTT
- TRBJ2-7 TRBV29-1 - CSVGERIDYEQYF TGCAGCGTTGGGGAAAGAATAGACTACGAGCAGTACTTC
- TRBJ2-1 TRBV5-1 - CASFSVRDSYNEQFF TGCGCCAGCTTTAGCGTCCGGGACTCCTACAATGAGCAGTTCTTC
- TRBJ1-6 TRBV6-6 TRBD1 CASSSTWDSNSPLHF TGTGCCAGCAGTTCCACGTGGGACAGTAATTCACCCCTCCACTTT
few TRBJ1-2 TRBV4-3 TRBD1 CASSQDWDRGLNDGYTF TGCGCCAGCAGCCAAGATTGGGACAGGGGGCTAAACGATGGCTACACCTTC
- TRBJ2-3 TRBV5-1 TRBD2 CASSLTSGEVDTQYF TGCGCCAGCAGCTTGACTAGCGGGGAGGTAGATACGCAGTATTTT
- TRBJ1-1 TRBV6-1 - CASSEIPGMNTEAFF TGTGCCAGCAGTGAGATCCCCGGGATGAACACTGAAGCTTTCTTT
- TRBJ2-7 TRBV9 - CASSTFDGGEQYF TGTGCCAGCAGCACCTTCGACGGGGGCGAGCAGTACTTC
- TRBJ2-3 TRBV4-1 TRBD2 CASSKLAGAGTDTQYF TGCGCCAGCAGCAAACTAGCGGGGGCTGGCACAGATACGCAGTATTTT
- TRBJ2-1 TRBV5-1 TRBD1 CASSHSGTGGDEQFF TGCGCCAGCAGCCACTCCGGGACAGGGGGCGATGAGCAGTTCTTC
- TRBJ1-2 TRBV19 - CASSIRRQLPGVNYGYTF TGTGCCAGTAGTATACGCCGACAGCTCCCGGGGGTTAACTATGGCTACACCTTC
- TRBJ1-1 TRBV19 - CASSPVGTEAFF TGTGCCAGTAGCCCGGTCGGCACTGAAGCTTTCTTT
- TRBJ1-5 TRBV4-1 - CASSQEGLQPQHF TGCGCCAGCAGCCAAGAGGGGCTACAGCCCCAGCATTTT
- TRBJ2-2 TRBV4-2 TRBD2 CASSQRTSGGARTGELFF TGTGCCAGCAGCCAACGGACTAGCGGGGGGGCAAGGACCGGGGAGCTGTTTTTT
- TRBJ1-6 TRBV18 - CASSPNRDSPLHF TGTGCCAGCTCACCAAACAGGGACTCACCCCTCCACTTT
- TRBJ2-2 TRBV10-3 - CAILTSSGELFF TGTGCCATCCTCACATCTTCTGGGGAGCTGTTTTTT
once TRBJ1-1 TRBV19 TRBD1 CASSAGTGERRNTEAFF TGTGCCTCCTCAGCCGGGACAGGCGAGAGGAGGAACACTGAAGCTTTCTTT
- TRBJ1-1 TRBV11-3 TRBD1 CASSFGTDEAFF TGTGCCAGCAGCTTCGGGACAGACGAAGCTTTCTTT
- TRBJ2-2 TRBV30 - CAWRARGADTGELFF TGTGCCTGGAGGGCACGGGGGGCGGACACCGGGGAGCTGTTTTTT
- TRBJ2-5 TRBV9 - CASSLRPGGAGETQYF TGTGCCAGCAGCCTTCGGCCTGGGGGGGCCGGGGAGACCCAGTACTTC
- TRBJ2-5 TRBV19 TRBD1 CASTNSGPGGGQETQYF TGTGCCAGTACTAATTCCGGGCCAGGGGGTGGTCAAGAGACCCAGTACTTC
- TRBJ1-2 TRBV5-4 TRBD1 CASSLPGGFGYTF TGTGCCAGCAGCTTACCAGGGGGCTTTGGCTACACCTTC
- TRBJ2-1 TRBV5-1 TRBD2 CASSLAGVSYNEQFF TGCGCCAGCAGCCTAGCGGGGGTCTCCTACAATGAGCAGTTCTTC
- TRBJ2-7 TRBV10-2 - CASSSFGGSYEQYF TGCGCCAGCAGTTCCTTCGGGGGCTCCTACGAGCAGTACTTC
- TRBJ1-1 TRBV4-1 TRBD1 CASSQESPGQGRIPEAFF TGCGCCAGCAGCCAAGAGAGCCCGGGACAGGGGCGGATTCCTGAAGCTTTCTTT
once TRBJ2-3 TRBV10-2 TRBD2 CASRPSGGSADTQYF TGCGCCAGCAGGCCGTCCGGGGGGTCGGCAGATACGCAGTATTTT
- TRBJ2-5 TRBV19 TRBD2 CASSTPSGIQTQYF TGTGCCAGTAGTACCCCGAGCGGGATACAGACCCAGTACTTC
- TRBJ2-2 TRBV6-4 - CASSIRENTGELFF TGTGCCAGCAGTATCCGGGAGAACACCGGGGAGCTGTTTTTT
- TRBJ1-5 TRBV6-1 TRBD1 CASKTGDQPQHF TGTGCCAGCAAAACAGGGGATCAGCCCCAGCATTTT
- TRBJ1-1 TRBV6-4 - CASSDGQTNTEAFF TGTGCCAGCAGTGACGGACAGACGAACACTGAAGCTTTCTTT
once TRBJ1-1 TRBV19 TRBD1 CASSRNYRGTEAFF TGTGCCAGTAGCAGAAATTACAGGGGAACTGAAGCTTTCTTT
- TRBJ2-7 TRBV5-4 TRBD2 CASSREASGLYEQYF TGTGCCAGCAGCCGGGAGGCTAGCGGCCTCTACGAGCAGTACTTC
- TRBJ2-4 TRBV15 - CATSLARGGIQYF TGTGCCACCAGCCTCGCACGAGGGGGCATTCAGTACTTC
- TRBJ2-1 TRBV15 TRBD2 CATSRDLAGGNNEQFF TGTGCCACCAGCAGAGATCTAGCGGGGGGGAACAATGAGCAGTTCTTC
- TRBJ1-1 TRBV5-1 TRBD1 CASSLGGGTANTEAFF TGCGCCAGCAGCTTGGGTGGGGGGACAGCGAACACTGAAGCTTTCTTT
few TRBJ1-1 TRBV6-5 TRBD1 CAIGQGSLNTEAFF TGTGCCATCGGACAGGGATCTTTGAACACTGAAGCTTTCTTT